Listed below are T cell receptor beta chains from one sample, sequenced in a study of T-cell memory formation after mild COVID-19. Using its own MiXCR run on the 5' RACE reads, TCRdb lists one record per CDR3 protein. This table holds 180,000 or so distinct CDR3 sequences, more than 9% found once. Sequences were obtained from PBMCs or a T cell subset sorted from them (not recorded which). The receptor source for this set is a young man who had mild COVID-19 (a few samples of this study predate the infection). Cell type and time point are not known. Each CDR3 is given with its conserved first and last residue. A D gene is named only where the DNA matches it firmly. Size is stated for part of the rows, as once, few or many counts, or as a class when the clone is expanded.

>TRBV19|13|NA|NA|TRBJ1-5
CASTGYGNQPQHF
TGTGCCAGTACCGGGTACGGGAATCAGCCCCAGCATTTT
>TRBV28|16|NA|few|TRBJ2-3
CASSSPGRGRADTQYF
TGTGCCAGCAGTTCCCCCGGAAGGGGAAGGGCAGATACGCAGTATTTT
>TRBV19|14|NA|NA|TRBJ2-1
CASRSQGGHNEQFF
TGTGCCAGTAGGAGTCAGGGAGGCCACAATGAGCAGTTCTTC
>TRBV6-5|17|NA|few|TRBJ2-6
CASSNSAKHSGANVLTF
TGTGCCAGCAGCAACAGTGCCAAGCACTCTGGGGCCAACGTCCTGACTTTC
>TRBV12-3/TRBV12-4|14|NA|NA|TRBJ1-5
CASSTSTDNQPQHF
TGTGCCAGCAGCACATCGACAGACAATCAGCCCCAGCATTTT
>TRBV5-5|15|TRBD1|NA|TRBJ2-3
CASSLARGWADTQYF
TGTGCCAGCAGCTTGGCCAGGGGGTGGGCAGATACGCAGTATTTT
>TRBV4-1|13|NA|NA|TRBJ1-4
CASSQDRRGKLFF
TGCGCCAGCAGCCAAGATCGGAGGGGAAAACTGTTTTTT
>TRBV9|13|TRBD1|NA|TRBJ1-1
CASSYRGVTEAFF
TGTGCCAGCAGCTACAGGGGAGTAACTGAAGCTTTCTTT
>TRBV10-3|13|NA|many|TRBJ1-5
CAISYRTDQPQHF
TGTGCCATCAGTTATAGGACCGATCAGCCCCAGCATTTT
>TRBV20-1|13|TRBD2|few|TRBJ2-3
CRIGGASTDTQYF
TGCAGGATCGGGGGGGCCAGCACAGATACGCAGTATTTT
>TRBV11-1|13|NA|many|TRBJ2-3
CASSLGQADTQYF
TGTGCCAGCAGCTTGGGACAAGCAGATACGCAGTATTTT
>TRBV9|16|NA|few|TRBJ2-3
CASSGGSVYNTDTQYF
TGTGCCAGCAGCGGGGGTAGCGTCTACAACACAGATACGCAGTATTTT
>TRBV7-3|16|NA|many|TRBJ2-2
CASSLKALANTGELFF
TGTGCCAGCAGCTTAAAGGCCCTGGCGAACACCGGGGAGCTGTTTTTT
>TRBV7-2|15|NA|few|TRBJ1-1
CASSFIQGGRVEAFF
TGTGCCAGCAGCTTCATACAGGGAGGGCGCGTTGAAGCTTTCTTT
>TRBV20-1|13|NA|few|TRBJ1-5
CSASASSNQPQHF
TGCAGTGCTAGTGCCAGCAGCAATCAGCCCCAGCATTTT
>TRBV29-1|12|NA|NA|TRBJ2-3
CSVAQSTDTQYF
TGCAGCGTTGCACAGAGCACAGATACGCAGTATTTT
>TRBV6-6|15|NA|NA|TRBJ2-5
CASSYPHVRGETQYF
TGTGCCAGCAGTTACCCCCACGTGAGGGGAGAGACCCAGTACTTC
>TRBV20-1|15|NA|NA|TRBJ2-7
CSAKRSAGAPYEQYF
TGCAGTGCGAAGAGATCGGCAGGGGCCCCCTACGAGCAGTACTTC
>TRBV6-5|12|NA|NA|TRBJ1-2
CASKTGHDGYTF
TGTGCCAGCAAAACAGGACATGATGGCTACACCTTC
>TRBV5-5|13|NA|NA|TRBJ2-3
CASSPWGTDTQYF
TGTGCCAGCAGCCCGTGGGGCACAGATACGCAGTATTTT
>TRBV20-1|13|NA|many|TRBJ2-4
CSAESVAKNIQYF
TGCAGTGCTGAGAGCGTAGCCAAAAACATTCAGTACTTC
>TRBV6-2/TRBV6-3|13|NA|NA|TRBJ1-5
CASRPNLMGPQHF
TGTGCCAGCAGACCAAACCTGATGGGGCCCCAGCATTTT
>TRBV6-5|15|NA|few|TRBJ1-6
CASSYWGTYNSPLHF
TGTGCCAGCAGTTACTGGGGGACCTATAATTCACCCCTCCACTTT
>TRBV4-2|15|NA|few|TRBJ1-1
CASSQASGPNTEAFF
TGTGCCAGCAGCCAAGCCTCCGGACCTAACACTGAAGCTTTCTTT
>TRBV2|11|NA|NA|TRBJ2-3
CASSEFDTQYF
TGTGCCAGCAGTGAATTCGATACGCAGTATTTT
>TRBV12-3/TRBV12-4|12|NA|NA|TRBJ2-3
CASSLYGDTQYF
TGTGCCAGCAGTTTGTACGGGGATACGCAGTATTTT
>TRBV6-5|14|NA|few|TRBJ2-2
CASSYGPSTGELFF
TGTGCCAGCAGTTACGGGCCCTCAACCGGGGAGCTGTTTTTT
>TRBV20-1|14|NA|few|TRBJ1-1
CSARGGVGNTEAFF
TGCAGTGCTAGGGGAGGAGTGGGGAACACTGAAGCTTTCTTT
>TRBV3-1|17|NA|NA|TRBJ1-6
CASSPGNRGTVNSPLHF
TGTGCCAGCAGCCCCGGTAATAGGGGCACAGTAAATTCACCCCTCCACTTT
>TRBV7-2|14|NA|NA|TRBJ2-1
CASNSLQGRGEQFF
TGTGCCAGCAACTCGTTACAGGGTAGGGGTGAGCAGTTCTTC
>TRBV20-1|12|NA|many|TRBJ2-3
CSARTVTDTQYF
TGCAGTGCTAGGACTGTCACAGATACGCAGTATTTT
>TRBV6-6|17|TRBD1|many|TRBJ2-7
CASSYSGPQGVYHEQYF
TGTGCCAGCAGTTACTCGGGGCCCCAGGGGGTTTACCACGAGCAGTACTTC